This note documents a single TCR beta chain sequence. Its antigen is not identified. The data are from a study of CD8+ T cells in alopecia areata. Study-wide context: For the treated group, dosing was oral tofacitinib at 5 to 10 mg twice daily.

The CDR3 has 15 residues. Unmatched junction bases numbered 2, after V lost 1 base and J lost 2 bases. Germline CDR1 reads SGHNT; CDR2 reads YYREEE (reference sequence). After isolation, RNA underwent reverse transcription to generate cDNA as the sequencing template. Some clones are missing from TCRdb's copy, which holds only in-frame ones; the method was immunoSEQ multiplex PCR. Here the sample spans 100,000 to 150,000 clones, 45% to 50% being singletons. Study results and caveats: In lesional scalp, particularly from alopecia totalis/universalis, clonality was higher than in normal scalp.

The chain employs TRBV5-4 and TRBJ1-2; 10 positions match TRBD1. This clonotype was sampled from a human donor with alopecia areata. Sequenced material: CD8+ T cells sorted from blood, taken at week 0. CDR3 in DNA: TGTGCCAGCAGCTTGCGGACAGGGGGAAACTATGGCTACACCTTC. Translating gives CASSLRTGGNYGYTF.